The source of this T cell receptor beta chain is a study of T cell responses to AZD1222 COVID-19 vaccine. Study-wide points: Spike-specific TCR repertoires showed rising breadth and depth after two AZD1222 doses. The study reported that nearly half of spike-specific TCRs target unmutated variant regions.

Trimming shortened V by 4 bases and J by 0 bases, and 6 bases separated the two germline ends. There are 14 residues in the CDR3. Per germline, CDR1 SGHVS and CDR2 FQNEAQ. About this clone itself: The target antigen is unknown.

Sequencing used immunoSEQ multiplex PCR; TCRdb keeps in-frame clones, though not all of them. The sample has some 200,000 clones, roughly 93% seen once. The specimen comprised peripheral blood, sampled on day 0 of AZD1222 vaccination. The sequence derives from an adult in good health. The chain employs TRBV7-8 and TRBJ1-4, with D uncertain. The CDR3 sequence is CASSSVATNEKLFF. DNA for the CDR3: TGTGCCAGCAGCTCGGTTGCAACTAATGAAAAACTGTTTTTT. The variable domain in full, completed from reference TRBV7-8 and TRBJ1-4, reads GAGVSQSPRYKVAKRGQDVALRCDPISGHVSLFWYQQALGQGPEFLTYFQNEAQLDKSGLPSDRFFAERPEGSVSTLKIQRTQQEDSAVYLCASSSVATNEKLFFGSGTQLSVL.